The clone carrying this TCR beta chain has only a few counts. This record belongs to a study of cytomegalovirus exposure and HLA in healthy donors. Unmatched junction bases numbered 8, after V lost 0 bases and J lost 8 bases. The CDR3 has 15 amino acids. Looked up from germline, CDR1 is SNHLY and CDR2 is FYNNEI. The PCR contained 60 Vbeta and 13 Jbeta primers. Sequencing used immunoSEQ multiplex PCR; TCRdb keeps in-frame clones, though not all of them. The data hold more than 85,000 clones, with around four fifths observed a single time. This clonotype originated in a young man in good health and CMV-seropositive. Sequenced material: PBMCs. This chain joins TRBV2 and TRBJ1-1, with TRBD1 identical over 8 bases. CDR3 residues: CASSEALGTGLEAFF. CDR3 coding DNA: TGTGCCAGCAGTGAAGCGCTTGGGACAGGTTTGGAAGCTTTCTTT.